The source of this T cell receptor beta chain is a study of blood T cell repertoires in COVID-19. The assay was immunoSEQ multiplex PCR, and TCRdb's table has in-frame clones only and misses some. The sample gives around 190,000 clones, around 84% of which show up once; over 10% is in the top ten. The CDR3 covers 12 residues. The germline V and J ends were trimmed by 2 bases and 5 bases, with 7 bases remaining between them. Germline CDR1 and CDR2: KGHSH and LQKENI. Details on this clone: The sample carries other DNA sequences with the same CDR3.

Material for sequencing was peripheral blood. The chain joins TRBV18 to TRBJ2-7; no clear D. The sequence derives from a human donor in a cohort sampled during active COVID-19. In nucleotides, the CDR3 is TGTGCCAGCTCACCAGGTGGAGACGAGCAGTACTTC. Residues: CASSPGGDEQYF.